The 27 T cell receptor beta chains listed next were all sequenced from one sample in a study of blood T cell repertoires in COVID-19 (dated by TCRdb to between 2020 and 2021). Library preparation used the immunoSEQ multiplex PCR assay. The table comes from immuneACCESS by way of TCRdb, which keeps in-frame sequences with V and J called. Part of the clones is missing from these tables; in studies checked, under half for an unresolved V gene and the rest for unknown reasons. The sample profile shows 150,000 or so clones; 91% of them were found once. Approximately 0.55% of the sample comes from the top ten. Material for sequencing was peripheral blood. Every receptor here comes from a man aged 50 to 59 with acute or convalescent COVID-19.

The chain couples TRBV6-1 to TRBJ2-3, with 13 bases fitting TRBD2. Looked up from germline, CDR1 is MNHNS and CDR2 is SASEGT. This CDR3 spans 18 amino acids. With 0 bases clipped from V and 4 bases from J, the junction kept 7 bases outside the gene matches. CDR3 DNA sequence: TGTGCCAGCAGTGAAGCTCCCCCGGGACTAGCGGGGCCAGATACGCAGTATTTT. Amino acids: CASSEAPPGLAGPDTQYF.

CDR3: CASSLVPPNEGYTF. CDR3 bases: TGTGCCAGCAGCTTGGTACCCCCCAATGAGGGCTACACCTTC. V and J are TRBV5-4 and TRBJ1-2; D is uncertain. There are 14 residues in the CDR3. Germline V lookup: CDR1 SGHNT, CDR2 YYREEE (reference sequence). V lost 0 bases to trimming and J lost 8 bases, with 14 bases between them.

This clone was counted once. This sequence joins TRBV6-5 and TRBJ1-1, with D unresolved. CDR1 and CDR2 (germline): MNHEY, SVGAGI. The CDR3 is 14 residues long. Trimming removed 4 bases from V and 1 base from J, with 10 bases in between. CDR3 bases: TGTGCCAGCAGTTTCAGGCAACGGAACACTGAAGCTTTCTTT. Amino acid sequence: CASSFRQRNTEAFF.

This chain connects TRBV3-1 (or the pseudogene TRBV3-2) to TRBJ2-2; 8 bases map to TRBD1. The J segment lost 0 bases and the V segment lost 0 bases, leaving 6 bases of the junction unmatched. There are 18 residues in the CDR3. Germline V gives CDR1 LGHDT, CDR2 YNNKEL (reference sequence). CDR3 DNA: TGTGCCAGCAGCCAAGATAACAGGGGGACGGCGAACACCGGGGAGCTGTTTTTT. This codes for CASSQDNRGTANTGELFF.

The chain combines TRBV6-5 with TRBJ1-1; 8 bases line up with TRBD1. The CDR3 is made up of 14 amino acids. Germline loops: CDR1 MNHEY, CDR2 SVGAGI. J lost 0 bases, V lost 5 bases, and 2 bases had no gene match. This CDR3 reads CASSHRGVNTEAFF. In DNA, the CDR3 is TGTGCCAGCAGTCACAGGGGGGTGAACACTGAAGCTTTCTTT.

The J gene is TRBJ1-6, the V gene TRBV5-1; weak D call: TRBD1 (5 bases). This CDR3 is 14 amino acids long. V shed 1 base and J shed 7 bases, with 9 bases lying between them. Germline V CDR1 and CDR2: SGHRS, YFSETQ. For the CDR3, the DNA is TGCGCCAGCAGCTTGACAGGCCCCAATTCACCCCTCCACTTT. Translating it yields CASSLTGPNSPLHF. The variable domain in full, completed from reference TRBV5-1 and TRBJ1-6, reads KAGVTQTPRYLIKTRGQQVTLSCSPISGHRSVSWYQQTPGQGLQFLFEYFSETQRNKGNFPGRFSGRQFSNSRSEMNVSTLELGDSALYLCASSLTGPNSPLHFGNGTRLTVT.

The J gene is TRBJ2-2, the V gene TRBV5-6; 8 positions agree with TRBD1. The junction had 10 bases not matched to a gene; V was cut back by 2 bases and J by 7 bases. Germline CDR1 reads SGHDT; CDR2 reads YYEEEE. This CDR3 is built from 16 residues. This CDR3 reads CASSLDRGNKGGELFF. CDR3 in DNA: TGTGCCAGCAGCTTAGACAGGGGAAATAAAGGCGGGGAGCTGTTTTTT.

V gene TRBV28 combines with J gene TRBJ2-7; D is unresolved. CDR1 and CDR2 (germline): MDHEN, SYDVKM. Trimming shortened V by 8 bases and J by 7 bases, and 27 bases separated the two germline ends. The CDR3 spans 16 residues. CDR3 coding DNA: TGTGCCAGCCCCCCCCCGGCGGAGCCCTCTTCCCTTGAGCAGTACTTC. Translating gives CASPPPAEPSSLEQYF.

The chain is built from TRBV5-1 and TRBJ2-1, with 12 bases identical to TRBD2. Germline loops: CDR1 SGHRS, CDR2 YFSETQ. CDR3 length equals 16 residues. Germline trimming cut 5 bases from V and 6 bases from J; bases unmatched to any gene: 9. As DNA, the CDR3 is TGCGCCAGCAGGGGGCTAGCGGGAGGGCCCGGCAATGAGCAGTTCTTC. Translation: CASRGLAGGPGNEQFF.

The rearrangement uses TRBV4-1 and TRBJ2-5; D gene unclear. The CDR3 runs to 14 residues. V lost 0 bases to trimming and J lost 5 bases, with 10 bases between them. Germline V gene lookup returns CDR1 MGHRA and CDR2 YSYEKL. In DNA, the CDR3 is TGCGCCAGCAGCCAAGATAGCCCCTCCGAGACCCAGTACTTC. Protein sequence: CASSQDSPSETQYF.

CDR3 DNA: TGTGCCAGCAGTCATACTGGGCTAGCAACCTACAATGAGCAGTTCTTC. This gives the protein CASSHTGLATYNEQFF. V is TRBV7-2 and J is TRBJ2-1; D perhaps matches TRBD2 (5 bases). The CDR3 is 16 residues long. V was shortened by 6 bases and J by 2 bases, with 17 bases between the two germline ends. Germline V gene sequence: CDR1 SGHTA, CDR2 FQGNSA.

In nucleotides, the CDR3 is TGTGCCAGCAGTTTGCACGGACAGGGGTCTGAAGCTTTCTTT. Protein product: CASSLHGQGSEAFF. This chain joins TRBV28 and TRBJ1-1; 9 nucleotides line up with TRBD1. Germline CDR1 is MDHEN and CDR2 is SYDVKM. This CDR3 is built from 14 residues. J was trimmed by 6 bases and V by 3 bases; bases with no gene match: 5.

The V and J genes are TRBV27 and TRBJ2-1; 8 nucleotides line up with TRBD2. CDR1 is MNHEY, CDR2 SMNVEV, per germline (reference sequence). The V segment lost 3 bases and the J segment 3 bases; nucleotides outside the gene matches: 1. This CDR3 is 14 amino acids long. The DNA for the CDR3 is TGTGCCAGCAGTTTGGGACTAGTCTACAATGAGCAGTTCTTC. Its protein is CASSLGLVYNEQFF.

This clone was counted a few times. The chain couples TRBV7-8 to TRBJ2-3, with TRBD2 identical over 11 bases. The CDR3 extends over 13 amino acids. CDR1 and CDR2 from the germline V gene are SGHVS and FQNEAQ. Losses at the gene ends were 7 bases for V and 7 bases for J; bases not matched to a gene: 4. The CDR3 here is CASNSGGANTQYF. CDR3 sequence (DNA): TGTGCCAGCAATAGCGGGGGGGCAAATACGCAGTATTTT.

This clone has a single count. The chain joins TRBV4-3 to TRBJ1-4, with a weak D call TRBD1 (5 bases). The germline CDR1 and CDR2 sequences are LGHNA and YSLEER. V was trimmed by 6 bases and J by 0 bases, leaving 8 bases between them. CDR3 size: 14 residues. In nucleotides, the CDR3 is TGCGCCAGCAGTCAACAGGCAACTAATGAAAAACTGTTTTTT. Translation gives CASSQQATNEKLFF.

This clone was counted once. Other DNA sequences in this sample translate to the same CDR3. The chain recombines TRBV9 with TRBJ1-1; TRBD1 is a possible D gene (5 bases). The CDR3 sequence is 14 residues long. The germline gives CDR1 SGDLS, CDR2 YYNGEE. Between the trimmed V and J ends, which lost 0 bases and 4 bases, there was a span of 10 bases. CDR3 DNA: TGTGCCAGCAGCGTAGCCGGGGGTGGCACTGAAGCTTTCTTT. Translating gives CASSVAGGGTEAFF.

This clone was counted between two and nine times. The J gene is TRBJ2-4, the V gene TRBV5-6; no firm D call. The V and J ends lost 4 bases and 0 bases respectively, with 8 bases between them. Germline CDR1 and CDR2: SGHDT and YYEEEE. The CDR3 has 14 amino acids. Here the CDR3 reads CASSPPLAKNIQYF. DNA for the CDR3: TGTGCCAGCAGCCCCCCCCTAGCCAAAAACATTCAGTACTTC.

V usage is TRBV5-6 and J usage is TRBJ1-1, with 8 positions matching TRBD1. The CDR3 sequence is 13 residues long. J gave up 7 bases and V 5 bases, and 7 bases lay outside the gene matches. Looked up from germline, CDR1 is SGHDT and CDR2 is YYEEEE. CDR3 sequence (DNA): TGTGCCAGCAGTCCGGACAGGGTGGGTGAAGCTTTCTTT. Protein product: CASSPDRVGEAFF.

The chain employs TRBV2 and TRBJ1-6; a weak D match, TRBD1 (5 bases). The CDR3 is 13 amino acids. V was clipped by 3 bases and J by 13 bases, with 13 bases between them. The germline V gene encodes CDR1 SNHLY and CDR2 FYNNEI. CDR3 loop: CASSEGRLGPLHF. Written as DNA, the CDR3 is TGTGCCAGCAGTGAGGGGCGTTTAGGGCCCCTCCACTTT.

This chain uses TRBV6-5 with TRBJ2-7; 7 nucleotides align to TRBD2. CDR3 length equals 14 residues. With V trimmed by 5 bases and J by 0 bases, 4 bases remained unmatched. The germline V gene encodes CDR1 MNHEY and CDR2 SVGAGI. CDR3 in amino acids: CASSPSGTSYEQYF. The CDR3 nucleotides read TGTGCCAGCAGTCCCAGCGGGACCTCCTACGAGCAGTACTTC.

This chain links TRBV30 with TRBJ2-3; unclear D gene. Trimming removed 6 bases at V and 4 bases at J, with 14 bases between. The CDR3 has 13 residues. CDR1 is GTSNPN and CDR2 is SVGIG in the germline V gene (reference sequence). DNA of the CDR3: TGTGCCTGTTCAGCGCTGGTTGCAGATACGCAGTATTTT. This gives the protein CACSALVADTQYF.

This clone has a handful of counts. This chain joins TRBV7-8 and TRBJ2-7, with D maybe TRBD2 (6 bases). The V gene lost 4 bases and the J gene lost 4 bases, with 14 bases spanning the gap. This CDR3 contains 14 residues. CDR1 and CDR2 from the germline V gene are SGHVS and FQNEAQ. CDR3: CASSWRASAYEQYF. The CDR3 DNA sequence: TGTGCCAGCAGCTGGAGAGCTAGCGCTTACGAGCAGTACTTC.

This sequence joins TRBV30 and TRBJ1-5; D call uncertain. CDR3 length equals 15 residues. The ends were cut back, 0 bases at V and 7 bases at J, with 16 bases in the middle. Germline V gene sequence: CDR1 GTSNPN, CDR2 SVGIG (reference sequence). The CDR3 DNA reads as TGTGCCTGGAGTGTTAAAAACAGACGGGAGCAGCCCCAGCATTTT. It encodes CAWSVKNRREQPQHF.

The chain recombines TRBV6-6 with TRBJ2-7, with TRBD1 as a possible D gene (6 bases). The V end lost 2 bases, the J end lost 2 bases, and 10 bases lay between the germline ends. CDR3 size: 14 residues. Germline CDR1 and CDR2: MNHNY and SVGAGI (reference sequence). The CDR3 spells CASSYNQGTYEQYF. The DNA of the CDR3 is TGTGCCAGCAGTTACAATCAGGGGACCTACGAGCAGTACTTC.

The chain employs TRBV12-3 or TRBV12-4 and TRBJ2-1, with TRBD1 identical over 7 bases. The trim removed 6 bases at V and 8 bases at J, leaving 7 bases unmatched. This CDR3 is built from 13 residues. Here the CDR3 reads CASSSTGNHEQFF. The CDR3, as DNA: TGTGCCAGCAGCTCGACAGGGAACCATGAGCAGTTCTTC.

The chain combines TRBV7-2 with TRBJ1-6; D is ambiguous. CDR1 is SGHTA, CDR2 FQGNSA, per germline. This CDR3 comprises 17 residues. V shed 5 bases and J shed 6 bases, with 20 bases lying between them. CDR3 in DNA: TGTGCCAGCAGCCAAATTATCCGAGCTGCTGGTAATTCACCCCTCCACTTT. This gives the protein CASSQIIRAAGNSPLHF.

This clone has a handful of counts. The V call is TRBV5-1, the J call TRBJ2-5; 7 bases fit TRBD2. Trimming removed 2 bases from V and 5 bases from J; junction bases left unmatched: 9. Germline-derived CDR1 and CDR2 are SGHRS and YFSETQ. CDR3 length equals 15 residues. CDR3 in DNA: TGCGCCAGCAGCTTAAGCGGGGATGGGGGGGAGACCCAGTACTTC. Amino acids: CASSLSGDGGETQYF.